The entry below gives a single TCR beta chain sequence along with its context. Its antigen remains unknown. The CDR3 does not close with the conserved phenylalanine or tryptophan, likely indicating a read error. The limits of the CDR3 on the DNA are not certain, so only TCRdb's listed CDR3 is given. The donors were part of the validation cohort of 100 to 150 subjects. That cohort was separate from the first cohort, which comprised 666 subjects. The CDR3 spans 12 residues, counting both ends. Germline CDR1 and CDR2: MNHNY and SVGAGI (reference sequence). The data originate from a study of cytomegalovirus exposure and HLA in healthy donors. Study information: A later analysis reported the 95 to 150 validation repertoires used the same platform as the 550 to 800 first-cohort repertoires.

Study-wide points: Rare TCR sequences predominated, though certain public TCRs were found in many donors.

Sequencing used immunoSEQ multiplex PCR; TCRdb keeps in-frame clones, though not all of them. The sample records fewer than 150,000 clones, approximately 84% being singletons. The chain links TRBV6-6 to TRBJ2-7; TRBD2, as called in the table, went unchecked against the DNA. The source is a man younger than 40 in good health and CMV-seropositive. Specimen: PBMCs. The CDR3 loop is CASSFRLAGAGL.